The source of this T cell receptor (beta chain) is a study of blood T cell repertoires in COVID-19. Study details: Some COVID-19 samples were acute and others convalescent; all came from the United States, Italy and Spain. PBMCs, B-cell-depleted T cells, or T cells provided the cDNA or gDNA that made up the material.

In the original processing: Nucleated cell counts were estimated from reference gene primer amplification. Sequencing used immunoSEQ multiplex PCR; TCRdb keeps in-frame clones, though not all of them. V, J and clone size are taken as reported in that table, and D and trimming were inferred from the DNA itself. The repertoire holds 200,000 to 250,000 clones, with almost 85% as singletons. It was during active infection that Seattle patients were enrolled and then longitudinally followed. Comment on this clone: Other DNA sequences in this specimen translate into the identical CDR3.

V was clipped by 4 bases and J by 0 bases, with 8 bases between them. Germline values: CDR1 SGHKS, CDR2 YYEKEE (reference sequence). CDR3 length equals 13 residues. The source is a man aged 50 to 60 with COVID-19, enrolled during active disease. This chain uses TRBV5-5 with TRBJ2-7, with D perhaps matching TRBD2 (5 bases). The material sequenced was peripheral blood. As DNA, the CDR3 is TGTGCCAGCAGCCTTACTAGCTCCTACGAGCAGTACTTC. This translates into CASSLTSSYEQYF.